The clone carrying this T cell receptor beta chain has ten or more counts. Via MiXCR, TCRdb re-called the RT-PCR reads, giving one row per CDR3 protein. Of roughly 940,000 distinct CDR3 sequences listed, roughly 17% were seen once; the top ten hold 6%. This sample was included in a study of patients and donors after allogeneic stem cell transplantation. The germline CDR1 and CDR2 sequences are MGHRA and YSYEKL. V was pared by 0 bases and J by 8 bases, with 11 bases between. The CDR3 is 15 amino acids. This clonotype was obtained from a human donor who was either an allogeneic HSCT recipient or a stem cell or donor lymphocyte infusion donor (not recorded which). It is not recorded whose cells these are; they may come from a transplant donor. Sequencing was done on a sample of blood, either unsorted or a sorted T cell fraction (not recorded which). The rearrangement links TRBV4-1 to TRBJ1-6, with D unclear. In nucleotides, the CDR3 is TGCGCCAGCAGCCAAGACGGCGGGTTGGATTCACCCCTCCACTTT. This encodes CASSQDGGLDSPLHF.